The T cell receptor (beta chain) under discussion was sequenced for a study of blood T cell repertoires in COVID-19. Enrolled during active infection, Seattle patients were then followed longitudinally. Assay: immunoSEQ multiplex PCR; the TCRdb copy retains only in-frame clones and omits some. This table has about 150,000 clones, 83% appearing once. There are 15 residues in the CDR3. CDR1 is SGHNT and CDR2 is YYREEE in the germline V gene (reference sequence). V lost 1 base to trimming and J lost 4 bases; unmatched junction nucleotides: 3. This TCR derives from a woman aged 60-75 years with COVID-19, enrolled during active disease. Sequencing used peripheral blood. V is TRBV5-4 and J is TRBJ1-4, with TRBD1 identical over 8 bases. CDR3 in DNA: TGTGCCAGCAGCTTGCTGACAGGGGATAATGAAAAACTGTTTTTT. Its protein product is CASSLLTGDNEKLFF.